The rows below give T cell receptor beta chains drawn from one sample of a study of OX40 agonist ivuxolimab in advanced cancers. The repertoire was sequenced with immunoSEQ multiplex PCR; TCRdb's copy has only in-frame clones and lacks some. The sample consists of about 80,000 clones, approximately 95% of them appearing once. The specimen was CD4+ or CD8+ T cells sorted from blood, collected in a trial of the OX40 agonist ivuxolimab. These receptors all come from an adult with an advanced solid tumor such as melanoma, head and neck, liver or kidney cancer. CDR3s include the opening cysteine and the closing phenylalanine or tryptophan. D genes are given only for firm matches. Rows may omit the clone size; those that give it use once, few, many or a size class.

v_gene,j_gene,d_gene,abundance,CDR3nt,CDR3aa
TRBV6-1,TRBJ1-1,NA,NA,TGTGCCAGCAGTGAAGCGCGAGGGGGTAACACTGAAGCTTTCTTT,CASSEARGGNTEAFF
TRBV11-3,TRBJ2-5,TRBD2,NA,TGTGCCAGCAGCCGAGGGACTAGCGGGAGAGTGGAGACCCAGTACTTC,CASSRGTSGRVETQYF
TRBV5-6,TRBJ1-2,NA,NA,TGTGCCAGCAGCTTGGAACCGGCGGGCTATGGCTACACCTTC,CASSLEPAGYGYTF
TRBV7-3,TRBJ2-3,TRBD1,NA,TGTGCCAGCAGCAAGACAGGGGGATCCACAGATACGCAGTATTTT,CASSKTGGSTDTQYF
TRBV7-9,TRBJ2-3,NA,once,TGTGCCAGTAAGGGGCGCATGTCCGATACGCAGTATTTT,CASKGRMSDTQYF
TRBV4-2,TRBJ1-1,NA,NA,TGTGCCAGCAGCCAAGAATGGGGGAACACTGAAGCTTTCTTT,CASSQEWGNTEAFF
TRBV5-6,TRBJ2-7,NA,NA,TGTGCCAGCAGCTTGGTACAGTCGGGGTACGAGCAGTACTTC,CASSLVQSGYEQYF
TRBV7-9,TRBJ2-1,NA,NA,TGTGCCAGCAGTTCGACTAGGGGCGGGATGGACAATGAGCAGTTCTTC,CASSSTRGGMDNEQFF
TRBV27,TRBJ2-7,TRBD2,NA,TGTGCCAGCAGTCCGGGACTAGCGGGAGTTTCTGAGCAGTACTTC,CASSPGLAGVSEQYF
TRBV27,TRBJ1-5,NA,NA,TGTGCCAGCAGTTTAGGATTCGGCAATCAGCCCCAGCATTTT,CASSLGFGNQPQHF
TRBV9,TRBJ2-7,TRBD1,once,TGTGCCAGCAGCGTAGCCGGGACAGGGAACTACGAGCAGTACTTC,CASSVAGTGNYEQYF
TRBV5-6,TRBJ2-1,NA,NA,TGCGCCAGCAGCTTCTTTGGGGTCGGCGGGGATGAGCAGTTCTTC,CASSFFGVGGDEQFF
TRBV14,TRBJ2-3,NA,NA,TGTGCCAGCAGCCAAGTGGGGGGCCAGGGAGATACGCAGTATTTT,CASSQVGGQGDTQYF
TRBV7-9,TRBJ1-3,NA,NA,TGTGCCAGCAGCTTAGGGGGCGCGGGAAACACCATATATTTT,CASSLGGAGNTIYF
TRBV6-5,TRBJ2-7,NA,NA,TGTGCCAGCAGTTACTCGCTAGGCTCCTACGAGCAGTACTTC,CASSYSLGSYEQYF
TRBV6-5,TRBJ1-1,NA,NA,TGTGCCAGCAGTATCGACAGACTGAACACTGAAGCTTTCTTT,CASSIDRLNTEAFF
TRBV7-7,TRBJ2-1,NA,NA,TGTGCTAGCAGCCCCGGACAGTCCTACAATGAGCAGTTCTTC,CASSPGQSYNEQFF
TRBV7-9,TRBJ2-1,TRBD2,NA,TGTGCCAGCAGCTTCCGACTAGCGCCCCACGATGAGCAGTTCTTC,CASSFRLAPHDEQFF
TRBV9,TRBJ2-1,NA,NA,TGTGCCAGCAGCGCCCGTCTGCGAACCTTAGATGAGCAGTTCTTC,CASSARLRTLDEQFF
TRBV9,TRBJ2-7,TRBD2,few,TGTGCCAGCAGCCCGACGGTGCGGGAGGCATCCTACGAGCAGTACTTC,CASSPTVREASYEQYF
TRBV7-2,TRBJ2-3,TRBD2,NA,TGTGCCAGCAGCCCGGGACTAGCGGGAGCGGGGGATACGCAGTATTTT,CASSPGLAGAGDTQYF
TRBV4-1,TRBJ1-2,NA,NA,TGCGCCAGCAGCCAGGGAGTTCATGGCTACACCTTC,CASSQGVHGYTF
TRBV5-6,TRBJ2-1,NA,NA,TGTGCCAGTTTCACTCTGCACAATGAGCAGTTCTTC,CASFTLHNEQFF
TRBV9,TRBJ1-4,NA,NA,TGTGCCAGCAGCTCAGGCGGACAGCCAACTAATGAAAAACTGTTTTTT,CASSSGGQPTNEKLFF
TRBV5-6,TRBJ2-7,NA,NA,TGTGCCAGCAGCTCCAGCTCCTACGAGCAGTACTTC,CASSSSSYEQYF
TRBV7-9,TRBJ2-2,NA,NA,TGTGCCAGCAGCTTGGGGGAGCTGTTTTTT,CASSLGELFF
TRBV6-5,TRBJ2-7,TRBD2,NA,TGTGCCAGCAGTTACTCTACGGGAGGGACCTACGAGCAGTACTTC,CASSYSTGGTYEQYF
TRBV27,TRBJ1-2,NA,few,TGTGCCAGCACCATAAGCTACACCTTC,CASTISYTF
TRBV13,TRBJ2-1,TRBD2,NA,TGTGCCAGCAGCTTAGTCGGGGGGGAGGCCCATAGAGAGCAGTTCTTC,CASSLVGGEAHREQFF
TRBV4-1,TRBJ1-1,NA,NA,TGCGCCAGCAGCCAAGCCGAGGGGGTCACTGAAGCTTTCTTT,CASSQAEGVTEAFF
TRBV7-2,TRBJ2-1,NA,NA,TGTGCCAGCAGCTTGCCCTACAATGAGCAGTTCTTC,CASSLPYNEQFF
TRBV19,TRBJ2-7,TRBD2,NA,TGTGCCAGTAGTTCGAGCGGGAGCGTAAGCGAGCAGTACTTC,CASSSSGSVSEQYF
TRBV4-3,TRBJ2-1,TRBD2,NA,TGCGCCAGCAGCCAAGATCGAGGGACTAGCGGGCGGAATGAGCAGTTCTTC,CASSQDRGTSGRNEQFF
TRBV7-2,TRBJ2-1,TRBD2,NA,TGTGCCAGCAGCTACCGACTAGCGGGGCGCTCCTACAATGAGCAGTTCTTC,CASSYRLAGRSYNEQFF
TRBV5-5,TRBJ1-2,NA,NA,TGTGCCAGCAGCCGACGGGGGGTAGGCTATGGCTACACCTTC,CASSRRGVGYGYTF